These 31 T cell receptor beta chains were sequenced from one sample in a study of Tregs in tolerant kidney transplant recipients. TCRdb keeps only in-frame clones here, not all; method: immunoSEQ multiplex PCR. Of around 70,000 clones listed, roughly 92% are singletons. The material was CD8+ T cells from blood, obtained before the transplant. These receptors originate from a human donor who received a combined kidney and bone marrow transplant.

The chain uses TRBV5-1 and TRBJ2-3; 12 bases are a match to TRBD1. With V trimmed by 3 bases and J by 4 bases, 3 bases remained unmatched. CDR3 length: 15 residues. CDR1 is SGHRS, CDR2 YFSETQ, per germline. The DNA for the CDR3 is TGCGCCAGCAGCTCGGGACAGGGGGCCTCAGATACGCAGTATTTT. It specifies CASSSGQGASDTQYF.

J is TRBJ2-7 and V is TRBV13, with a weak D call TRBD1 (6 bases). The V end lost 0 bases, the J end lost 7 bases, and 10 bases lay between the germline ends. CDR1 is PRHDT, CDR2 FYEKMQ, per germline (reference sequence). The length of the CDR3 is 13 residues. The CDR3 reads CASSLGTGLEQYF. The CDR3 nucleotides are TGTGCCAGCAGCTTAGGCACAGGGCTTGAGCAGTACTTC. The complete variable domain, with remaining parts taken from reference TRBV13 and TRBJ2-7, reads AAGVIQSPRHLIKEKRETATLKCYPIPRHDTVYWYQQGPGQDPQFLISFYEKMQSDKGSIPDRFSAQQFSDYHSELNMSSLELGDSALYFCASSLGTGLEQYFGPGTRLTVT.

CDR3 region: CASSPHVEFNYGYTF. The CDR3 DNA reads as TGTGCCAGTAGTCCTCACGTCGAGTTTAACTATGGCTACACCTTC. V and J are TRBV19 and TRBJ1-2; no firm D call. CDR1 is LNHDA, CDR2 SQIVND, per germline (reference sequence). The V gene lost 5 bases and the J gene lost 1 base, with 14 bases spanning the gap. CDR3 length: 15 amino acids.

The chain links TRBV4-3 to TRBJ1-5; D unclear. Deletions cut 0 bases from V and 5 bases from J, with 11 bases between. This CDR3 is 15 amino acids long. CDR1 LGHNA and CDR2 YSLEER come from the germline V gene. The CDR3 sequence is CASSQDRSVDQPQHF. The CDR3 DNA follows: TGCGCCAGCAGCCAAGATAGGAGTGTGGATCAGCCCCAGCATTTT.

V usage is TRBV7-3 and J usage is TRBJ2-1; 10 bases line up with TRBD2. Looked up from germline, CDR1 is SGHTA and CDR2 is FQGTGA. J was trimmed by 7 bases and V by 7 bases; bases with no gene match: 19. This CDR3 is built from 18 residues. Here the CDR3 reads CASTRLSSGSSPPNEQFF. CDR3 nucleotides: TGTGCCAGCACCCGACTTTCTAGCGGGAGTTCCCCCCCGAATGAGCAGTTCTTC.

The rearrangement links TRBV2 to TRBJ2-7; 12 bases fit TRBD2. The CDR3 totals 13 residues. J was trimmed by 2 bases and V by 9 bases; bases with no gene match: 2. Germline V lookup: CDR1 SNHLY, CDR2 FYNNEI. DNA for the CDR3: TGTGCCAGTCTAGCGGGGGGGCCCTACGAGCAGTACTTC. This gives the protein CASLAGGPYEQYF.

Concerning this clone: In the same sample, other DNA sequences code for this CDR3. The chain links TRBV9 to TRBJ2-7; 7 nucleotides align to TRBD1. The trim removed 0 bases at V and 2 bases at J, leaving 2 bases unmatched. Germline values: CDR1 SGDLS, CDR2 YYNGEE. This CDR3 spans 14 amino acids. DNA for the CDR3: TGTGCCAGCAGCGTAGGGACAGGCACCTACGAGCAGTACTTC. Amino acid sequence: CASSVGTGTYEQYF.

The chain uses TRBV27 and TRBJ2-2; 8 bases are a match to TRBD1. The V gene's germline CDR1 is MNHEY and CDR2 SMNVEV (reference sequence). This CDR3 spans 16 amino acids. Trimming removed 5 bases from V and 0 bases from J; junction bases left unmatched: 5. CDR3 DNA sequence: TGTGCCAGCAGTCCCTTGGACAGGGCGAACACCGGGGAGCTGTTTTTT. This codes for CASSPLDRANTGELFF.

The J gene is TRBJ2-7, the V gene TRBV4-3; D unclear. Germline CDR1 and CDR2: LGHNA and YSLEER. The CDR3 extends over 17 amino acids. V was pared by 0 bases and J by 2 bases, with 17 bases between. CDR3 in DNA: TGCGCCAGCAGCCAAGATTTTAGTGTGACGGGTACCTACGAGCAGTACTTC. Translating it yields CASSQDFSVTGTYEQYF.

The rearrangement uses TRBV7-8 and TRBJ2-7; D may be TRBD1 (6 bases). In germline, CDR1 is SGHVS, CDR2 FQNEAQ. Trimming took 0 bases from V and 3 from J, leaving 15 bases between them. This CDR3 contains 16 residues. In DNA, the CDR3 is TGTGCCAGCAGCTTAGCCTCGGACAGTTCCTTCTACGAGCAGTACTTC. Protein sequence: CASSLASDSSFYEQYF.

This clone showed up just once. The J gene is TRBJ2-3, the V gene TRBV6-1; 10 nucleotides match TRBD1. The CDR3 loop spans 14 amino acids. V gave up 3 bases and J gave up 6 bases; unmatched junction bases: 3. Looked up from germline, CDR1 is MNHNS and CDR2 is SASEGT. Here the CDR3 reads CASSDGTGDDTQYF. As DNA, the CDR3 is TGTGCCAGCAGTGACGGGACAGGGGACGATACGCAGTATTTT.

The chain joins TRBV7-9 to TRBJ1-2; 11 bases agree with TRBD1. The junction had 4 bases not matched to a gene; V was cut back by 4 bases and J by 3 bases. Germline CDR1 reads SEHNR; CDR2 reads FQNEAQ (reference sequence). This CDR3 has 15 residues. The DNA of the CDR3 is TGTGCCAGCAGCTCCGGGACAGGGGGTGACTATGGCTACACCTTC. Encoded protein: CASSSGTGGDYGYTF.

This clone was found once. The chain links TRBV7-9 to TRBJ2-2; 8 nucleotides agree with TRBD1. The germline CDR1 and CDR2 sequences are SEHNR and FQNEAQ (reference sequence). The CDR3 extends over 15 amino acids. J lost 3 bases, V lost 6 bases, and 6 bases had no gene match. For the CDR3, the DNA is TGTGCCAGCAGTCAGGACAGGGTCGACACCGGGGAGCTGTTTTTT. Protein sequence: CASSQDRVDTGELFF.

This clone was recorded once. The chain carries TRBV7-9 and TRBJ2-7; tentative D call: TRBD2 (5 bases). Germline-derived CDR1 and CDR2 are SEHNR and FQNEAQ (reference sequence). The CDR3 is made up of 12 amino acids. The V gene lost 8 bases and the J gene lost 2 bases, with 10 bases spanning the gap. CDR3 sequence (DNA): TGTGCCAGCGGGAGTGATACCTACGAGCAGTACTTC. This translates into CASGSDTYEQYF.

V gene TRBV7-9 combines with J gene TRBJ2-7, with D possibly matching TRBD1 (6 bases). The length of the CDR3 is 15 residues. Germline loops: CDR1 SEHNR, CDR2 FQNEAQ (reference sequence). V was trimmed by 4 bases and J by 4 bases, leaving 17 bases between them. The DNA of the CDR3 is TGTGCCAGCAGCTATTATCAGGGGCCACCATACGAGCAGTACTTC. Translating gives CASSYYQGPPYEQYF.

The sample holds one count of this clone. The CDR3 DNA follows: TGTGCCAGCAGCTACGGGGTCGGAGAGGCGAACACCGGGGAGCTGTTTTTT. Its translation is CASSYGVGEANTGELFF. The chain employs TRBV5-6 and TRBJ2-2, with D perhaps matching TRBD2 (5 bases). In germline, CDR1 is SGHDT, CDR2 YYEEEE. The V end lost 3 bases, the J end lost 0 bases, and 15 bases lay between the germline ends. The CDR3 runs 17 residues.

The chain combines TRBV5-1 with TRBJ1-5; 8 bases are shared with TRBD1. With V trimmed by 4 bases and J by 9 bases, 12 bases remained unmatched. This CDR3 has 15 residues. Looked up from germline, CDR1 is SGHRS and CDR2 is YFSETQ. CDR3 loop: CASSPGQGPWAPQHF. DNA of the CDR3: TGCGCCAGCAGCCCTGGACAGGGACCATGGGCGCCCCAGCATTTT.

The chain recombines TRBV14 with TRBJ2-4; the match to TRBD1 covers 9 bases. With 8 bases clipped from V and 1 base from J, the junction kept 0 bases outside the gene matches. The CDR3 extends over 13 amino acids. The germline V gene has CDR1 SGHDN and CDR2 FVKESK. In DNA form, the CDR3 reads TGTGCCAGCGGACAGGGGGCCAAAAACATTCAGTACTTC. Translated, it gives CASGQGAKNIQYF.

This chain uses TRBV7-2 with TRBJ2-7, with 9 positions matching TRBD1. The germline gives CDR1 SGHTA, CDR2 FQGNSA. Losses at the gene ends were 2 bases for V and 4 bases for J; bases not matched to a gene: 9. The length of the CDR3 is 16 residues. The CDR3 loop reads CASSLLPGQGQYEQYF. The CDR3 bases are TGTGCCAGCAGCTTATTACCGGGACAGGGACAGTACGAGCAGTACTTC.

This rearrangement joins TRBV28 to TRBJ1-3, with 8 nucleotides matching TRBD1. Germline lookup yields CDR1 MDHEN and CDR2 SYDVKM. Losses at the gene ends were 5 bases for V and 1 base for J; bases not matched to a gene: 10. The CDR3 is 17 amino acids. The CDR3 region is CASSTGGTVGSGNTIYF. The CDR3 nucleotides are TGTGCCAGCAGTACAGGGGGTACAGTGGGATCTGGAAACACCATATATTTT.

The chain has TRBV4-1 and TRBJ2-7, with 8 bases that match TRBD1. CDR3 length: 16 amino acids. Germline CDR1 is MGHRA and CDR2 is YSYEKL. The junction had 7 bases not matched to a gene; V was cut back by 2 bases and J by 1 base. The DNA for the CDR3 is TGCGCCAGCAGCCAACGTGGACAGGGCTCGTCCTACGAGCAGTACTTC. Its translation is CASSQRGQGSSYEQYF.

The rearrangement uses TRBV13 and TRBJ1-1; D is perhaps TRBD1 (6 bases). Germline CDR1 and CDR2: PRHDT and FYEKMQ (reference sequence). The V end was cut by 5 bases, the J end by 4 bases, with 11 bases between. The CDR3 contains 13 residues. The CDR3, as DNA: TGTGCCAGCAGCCCCACAGGGATCACTGAAGCTTTCTTT. It encodes CASSPTGITEAFF.

The genes are TRBV28 and TRBJ1-2, with TRBD1 as a possible D gene (5 bases). The CDR3 sequence is 17 residues long. Trimming removed 4 bases at V and 0 bases at J, with 18 bases between. Germline V CDR1 and CDR2: MDHEN, SYDVKM. The CDR3 reads CASSSPLEGKANYGYTF. As DNA, the CDR3 is TGTGCCAGCAGTTCCCCCTTGGAGGGGAAGGCTAACTATGGCTACACCTTC.

This rearrangement joins TRBV7-2 to TRBJ1-5; D is unresolved. The V gene's germline CDR1 is SGHTA and CDR2 FQGNSA. Trimming took 8 bases from V and 2 from J, leaving 16 bases between them. The CDR3 sequence is 15 residues long. The CDR3 here is CASGPGIGGNQPQHF. DNA of the CDR3: TGTGCCAGCGGCCCCGGGATCGGAGGCAATCAGCCCCAGCATTTT.

This clone has just one count. This chain links TRBV28 with TRBJ1-2; 7 bases line up with TRBD1. CDR1 and CDR2 from the germline V gene are MDHEN and SYDVKM. CDR3 size: 12 residues. V gave up 6 bases and J gave up 6 bases; unmatched junction bases: 4. The CDR3 DNA follows: TGTGCCAGCAGCAAGACAGGGAATGGCTACACCTTC. Translation: CASSKTGNGYTF.

The chain is built from TRBV7-6 and TRBJ2-1, with TRBD1 as a possible D gene (6 bases). Germline V lookup: CDR1 SGHVS, CDR2 FNYEAQ. V lost 0 bases to trimming and J lost 5 bases, with 11 bases between them. This CDR3 is 15 amino acids long. CDR3 amino acids: CASSLAGHRNNEQFF. DNA of the CDR3: TGTGCCAGCAGCTTAGCGGGACATAGGAACAATGAGCAGTTCTTC.

This chain links TRBV14 with TRBJ2-3, with D maybe TRBD1 (5 bases). This CDR3 has 14 amino acids. Germline assignment: CDR1 SGHDN and CDR2 FVKESK. Deletions cut 6 bases from V and 2 bases from J, with 12 bases between. The CDR3 sequence is CASSRQRNTDTQYF. The CDR3 DNA is TGTGCCAGCAGTCGACAGAGAAACACAGATACGCAGTATTTT.

The chain employs TRBV25-1 and TRBJ1-1, with D maybe TRBD1 (6 bases). Trimming cost V 6 bases and J 5 bases, with 22 bases left between them. Germline-derived CDR1 and CDR2 are MGHDK and SYGVNS. This CDR3 is built from 16 residues. The CDR3 coding sequence is TGTGCCAGCAGCTCTAAGGGGGGAGGGGTACCTACTGAAGCTTTCTTT. This gives the protein CASSSKGGGVPTEAFF.

As to this clone: Other DNA sequences of this sample code for an identical CDR3. This rearrangement joins TRBV9 to TRBJ2-3; D is perhaps TRBD2 (6 bases). The CDR3 has 13 amino acids. Germline V gene data show CDR1 as SGDLS and CDR2 as YYNGEE. V lost 0 bases and J lost 4, with 6 bases in between. The CDR3 protein is CASSVGGADTQYF. CDR3 bases: TGTGCCAGCAGCGTAGGCGGGGCAGATACGCAGTATTTT.

V usage is TRBV4-3 and J usage is TRBJ2-5; 11 bases map to TRBD1. Germline trimming cut 2 bases from V and 3 bases from J; bases unmatched to any gene: 11. In germline, CDR1 is LGHNA, CDR2 YSLEER. The CDR3 is made up of 18 amino acids. In DNA form, the CDR3 reads TGCGCCAGCAGCCAAACACACGGGGACAGGGGGTATGAAGAGACCCAGTACTTC. This codes for CASSQTHGDRGYEETQYF.

This chain joins TRBV13 and TRBJ2-3; no reliable D call. From germline, CDR1 is PRHDT and CDR2 FYEKMQ (reference sequence). The CDR3 consists of 18 residues. V lost 5 bases and J 1 base, leaving 22 bases between the germline ends. This CDR3 reads CASSPGGIEWQGTDTQYF. The CDR3 DNA follows: TGTGCCAGCAGCCCCGGCGGTATAGAGTGGCAAGGCACAGATACGCAGTATTTT.